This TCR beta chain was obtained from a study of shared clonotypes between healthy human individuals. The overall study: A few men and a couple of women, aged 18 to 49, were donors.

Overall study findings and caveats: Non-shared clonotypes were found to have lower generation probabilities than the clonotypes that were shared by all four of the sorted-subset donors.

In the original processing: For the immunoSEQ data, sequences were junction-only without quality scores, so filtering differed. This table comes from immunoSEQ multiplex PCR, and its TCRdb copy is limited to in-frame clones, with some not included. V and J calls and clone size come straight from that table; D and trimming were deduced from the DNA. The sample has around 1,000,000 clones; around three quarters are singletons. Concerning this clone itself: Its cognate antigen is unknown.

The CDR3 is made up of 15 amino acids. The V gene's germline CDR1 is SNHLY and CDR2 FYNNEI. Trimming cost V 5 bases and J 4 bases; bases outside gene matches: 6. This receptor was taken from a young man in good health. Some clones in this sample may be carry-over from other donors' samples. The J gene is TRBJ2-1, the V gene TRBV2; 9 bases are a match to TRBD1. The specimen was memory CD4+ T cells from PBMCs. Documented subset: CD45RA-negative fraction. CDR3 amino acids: CASSTGTGRYNEQFF. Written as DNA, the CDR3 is TGTGCCAGCAGTACCGGGACAGGGAGGTACAATGAGCAGTTCTTC.